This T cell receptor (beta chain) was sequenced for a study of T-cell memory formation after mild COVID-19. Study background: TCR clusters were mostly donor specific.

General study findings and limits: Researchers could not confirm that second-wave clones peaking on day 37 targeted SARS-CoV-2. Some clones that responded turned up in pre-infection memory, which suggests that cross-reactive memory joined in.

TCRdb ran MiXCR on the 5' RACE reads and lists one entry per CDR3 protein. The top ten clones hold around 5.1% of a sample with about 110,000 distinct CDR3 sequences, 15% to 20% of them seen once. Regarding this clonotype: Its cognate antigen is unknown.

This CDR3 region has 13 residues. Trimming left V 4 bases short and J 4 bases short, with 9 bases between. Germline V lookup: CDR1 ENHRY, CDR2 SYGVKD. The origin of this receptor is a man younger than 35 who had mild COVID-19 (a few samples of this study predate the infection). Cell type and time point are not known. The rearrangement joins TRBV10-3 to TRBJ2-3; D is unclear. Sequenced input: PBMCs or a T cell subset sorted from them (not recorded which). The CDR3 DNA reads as TGTGCCATCAGTGGCGGTAGCCCAGATACGCAGTATTTT. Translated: CAISGGSPDTQYF.